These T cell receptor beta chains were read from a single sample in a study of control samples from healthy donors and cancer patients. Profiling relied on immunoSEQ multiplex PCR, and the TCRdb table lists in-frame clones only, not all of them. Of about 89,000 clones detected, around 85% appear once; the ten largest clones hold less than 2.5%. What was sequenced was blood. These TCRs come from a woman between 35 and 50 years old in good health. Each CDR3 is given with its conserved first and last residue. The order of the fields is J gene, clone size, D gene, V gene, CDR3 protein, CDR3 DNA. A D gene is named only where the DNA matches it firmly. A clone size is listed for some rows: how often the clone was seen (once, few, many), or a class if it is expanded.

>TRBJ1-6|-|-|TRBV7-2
CASRSGYPYSPLHF
TGTGCCAGCAGGTCGGGGTACCCCTATTCACCCCTCCACTTT
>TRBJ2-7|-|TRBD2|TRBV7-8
CASSLGSGGIYEQYF
TGTGCCAGCAGCTTAGGTTCGGGGGGGATCTACGAGCAGTACTTC
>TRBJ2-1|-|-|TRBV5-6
CASSWDVSSYNEQFF
TGTGCCAGCAGCTGGGACGTGAGCTCCTACAATGAGCAGTTCTTC
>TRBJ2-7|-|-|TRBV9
CASSVAADGLTYEQYF
TGTGCCAGCAGCGTAGCCGCCGACGGCCTAACCTACGAGCAGTACTTC
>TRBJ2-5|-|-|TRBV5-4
CASSLRGQVTQYF
TGTGCCAGCAGCTTACGGGGGCAGGTGACCCAGTACTTC
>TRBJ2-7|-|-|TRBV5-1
CASKGNSYEQYF
TGCGCCAGCAAGGGCAACTCCTACGAGCAGTACTTC
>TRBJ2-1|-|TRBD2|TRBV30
CACEPGSGGYNEQFF
TGTGCCTGCGAGCCGGGCAGCGGGGGTTACAATGAGCAGTTCTTC
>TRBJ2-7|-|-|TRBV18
CASSPSESSISYEQYF
TGTGCCAGCTCACCTTCGGAAAGTAGTATCTCCTACGAGCAGTACTTC
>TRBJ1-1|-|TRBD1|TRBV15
CATSRSRVRIGTGGPNTEAFF
TGTGCCACCAGCAGGTCACGGGTACGAATCGGGACAGGGGGCCCCAACACTGAAGCTTTCTTT
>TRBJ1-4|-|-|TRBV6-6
CASSWEATNEKLFF
TGTGCCAGCAGTTGGGAGGCAACTAATGAAAAACTGTTTTTT
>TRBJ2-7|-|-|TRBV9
CASSVATVGVNEQYF
TGTGCCAGCAGCGTAGCTACAGTGGGGGTCAACGAGCAGTACTTC
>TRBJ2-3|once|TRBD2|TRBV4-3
CASSLGTSGGGTDTQYF
TGCGCCAGCAGCCTTGGGACTAGCGGGGGAGGAACAGATACGCAGTATTTT
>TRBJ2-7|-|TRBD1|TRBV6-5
CASRQGVSFYEQYF
TGTGCCAGCAGGCAGGGGGTTTCTTTCTACGAGCAGTACTTC
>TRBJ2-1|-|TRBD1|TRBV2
CASSRGQGARYEQFF
TGTGCCAGCAGCCGGGGACAGGGGGCACGGTATGAGCAGTTCTTC
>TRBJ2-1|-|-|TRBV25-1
CASSAQGYEQFF
TGTGCCAGCAGTGCCCAGGGTTATGAGCAGTTCTTC
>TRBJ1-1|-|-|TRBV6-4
CASRRQMNTEAFF
TGTGCCAGCAGAAGACAAATGAACACTGAAGCTTTCTTT
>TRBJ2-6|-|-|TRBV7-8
CASSIGGSGANVLTF
TGTGCCAGCAGTATAGGGGGGTCTGGGGCCAACGTCCTGACTTTC
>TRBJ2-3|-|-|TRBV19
CASGDGGRIGSDTQYF
TGTGCCAGTGGGGATGGCGGGCGAATTGGGTCAGATACGCAGTATTTT
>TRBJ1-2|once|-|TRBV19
CASDHLGGRGYTF
TGTGCCAGCGACCATTTGGGCGGGCGCGGCTACACCTTC
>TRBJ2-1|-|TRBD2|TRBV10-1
CASSPSGISYNEQFF
TGCGCCAGCAGTCCTAGCGGGATCTCCTACAATGAGCAGTTCTTC
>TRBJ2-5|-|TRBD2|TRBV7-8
CASSPEPIGRGGGTQYF
TGTGCCAGCAGCCCCGAACCAATTGGGCGCGGGGGGGGGACCCAGTACTTC
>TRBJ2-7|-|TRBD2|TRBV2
CASSERSGGPYEQYF
TGTGCCAGCAGTGAAAGATCGGGGGGGCCGTACGAGCAGTACTTC
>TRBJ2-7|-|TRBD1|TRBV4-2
CASSHNTGDEQYF
TGTGCCAGCAGCCATAACACAGGGGACGAGCAGTACTTC
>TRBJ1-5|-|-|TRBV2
CASSESGFFNQPQHF
TGTGCCAGCAGTGAATCGGGGTTTTTCAATCAGCCCCAGCATTTT
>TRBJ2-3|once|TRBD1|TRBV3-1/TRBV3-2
CASSRGIQGAGTDTQYF
TGTGCCAGCAGCCGGGGGATACAGGGGGCCGGCACAGATACGCAGTATTTT
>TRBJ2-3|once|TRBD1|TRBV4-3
CASSLTGHSTDTQYF
TGCGCCAGCAGCCTGACAGGGCATAGCACAGATACGCAGTATTTT
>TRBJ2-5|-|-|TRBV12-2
CATPFKGSQYF
TGTGCAACGCCCTTTAAGGGGTCCCAGTACTTC
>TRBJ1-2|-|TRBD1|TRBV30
CAWSPRGHYGYTF
TGTGCCTGGAGTCCCAGGGGGCACTATGGCTACACCTTC
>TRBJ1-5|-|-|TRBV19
CASTVQGGQPQHF
TGTGCCAGTACCGTACAGGGAGGTCAGCCCCAGCATTTT
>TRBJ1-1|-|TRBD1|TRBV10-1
CASSLQGLGTEAFF
TGCGCCAGCAGTTTACAGGGGTTGGGCACTGAAGCTTTCTTT
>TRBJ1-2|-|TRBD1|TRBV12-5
CASGLDFDGGTEGYTF
TGTGCTAGTGGTTTGGACTTCGATGGAGGGACAGAGGGCTACACCTTC
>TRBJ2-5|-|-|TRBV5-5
CASSLTAIQETQYF
TGTGCCAGCAGCTTGACAGCAATCCAAGAGACCCAGTACTTC
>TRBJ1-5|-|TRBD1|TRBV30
CAWSGQGNQPQHF
TGTGCCTGGAGTGGACAGGGAAATCAGCCCCAGCATTTT
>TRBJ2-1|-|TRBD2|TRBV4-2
CASSPTSGGAGRYNKQFF
TGTGCCAGCAGCCCAACTAGCGGGGGGGCCGGGAGGTACAATAAGCAGTTCTTC
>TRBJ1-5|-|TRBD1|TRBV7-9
CASSPGQGGNQPQHF
TGTGCCAGCAGCCCGGGACAGGGTGGAAATCAGCCCCAGCATTTT
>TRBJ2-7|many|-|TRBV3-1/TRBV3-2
CASSRYDEQYF
TGTGCCAGCAGCCGTTACGACGAGCAGTACTTC
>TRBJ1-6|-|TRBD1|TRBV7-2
CASSLVGQNNSPLHF
TGTGCCAGCAGCTTAGTGGGACAGAATAATTCACCCCTCCACTTT
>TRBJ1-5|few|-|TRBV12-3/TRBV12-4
CASSVGGNQPQHF
TGTGCCAGCAGCGTAGGGGGCAATCAGCCCCAGCATTTT
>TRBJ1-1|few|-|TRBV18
CASSPPAGGRTTEAFF
TGTGCCAGCTCACCACCGGCCGGGGGCCGCACCACTGAAGCTTTCTTT
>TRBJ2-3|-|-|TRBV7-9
CASTPAGVSTDTQYF
TGTGCCAGCACCCCCGCTGGGGTTAGCACAGATACGCAGTATTTT
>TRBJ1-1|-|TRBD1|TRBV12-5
CASGVGLTGTTEAFF
TGTGCTAGTGGCGTAGGTCTGACAGGGACCACTGAAGCTTTCTTT
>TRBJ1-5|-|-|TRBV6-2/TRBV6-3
CASSTGTRNQPQHF
TGTGCCAGCAGTACCGGGACACGGAATCAGCCCCAGCATTTT
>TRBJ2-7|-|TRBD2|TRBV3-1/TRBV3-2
CASSHWGSGGNHEQYF
TGTGCCAGCAGCCACTGGGGGAGCGGGGGGAACCACGAGCAGTACTTC
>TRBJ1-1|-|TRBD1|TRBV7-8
CASSMGDSYTEAFF
TGTGCCAGCAGCATGGGGGACAGCTACACTGAAGCTTTCTTT
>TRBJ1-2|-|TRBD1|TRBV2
CASRRQGIYGYTF
TGTGCCAGCCGGAGACAGGGGATCTATGGCTACACCTTC
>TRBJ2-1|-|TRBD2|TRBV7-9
CASSPRTSGYNEQFF
TGTGCCAGCAGCCCGCGGACTAGCGGATACAATGAGCAGTTCTTC
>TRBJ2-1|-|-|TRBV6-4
CASSGLPRGGSYNEQFF
TGTGCCAGCAGTGGCCTCCCGCGGGGTGGGTCCTACAATGAGCAGTTCTTC
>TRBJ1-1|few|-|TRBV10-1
CASSVGTEAFF
TGCGCCAGCAGTGTAGGCACTGAAGCTTTCTTT